The entry that follows covers one T cell receptor beta chain sequence. Which antigen it targets is not known. No base qualities exist here, and no much larger clone lies one base off it. From the cysteine through the phenylalanine, the CDR3 covers 13 amino acids. Only the CDR3 region is kept as DNA, spanning 39 bases read in frame from base 1. V is trimmed back by 5 bases and J by 5 bases, and the junction contains 4 bases that no gene match accounts for. Looking up the germline V gene (reference sequence) yields CDR1 GTSNPN and CDR2 SVGIG. One collaborating source in Seattle enrolled patients during active infection and followed them longitudinally through the course of disease. Whole blood was collected in K2EDTA tubes by collaborating institutions according to the institutions' own protocols. Collaborator samples were shipped for TCRbeta analysis as frozen whole blood, isolated PBMCs, or DNA extracted from either sample type.

The immunoSEQ Assay, a bias-controlled multiplex PCR, was used to amplify TCRbeta CDR3 regions from genomic DNA. Concerning the study's data processing: Within the assay, amplification of reference gene primers was used to estimate how many nucleated cells each sample contained. To quantify the absolute abundance of each unique TCRbeta CDR3 rearrangement, sequence reads were collapsed and filtered. For each sample, productive Simpson clonality was calculated by taking the square root of Simpson's diversity index across productive rearrangements. In TCRdb, the immuneACCESS table is reduced to in-frame sequences with V and J assigned. These tables do not hold every clone; where another copy was compared, an unresolved V gene accounts for under half, and the others remain unexplained. The DNA gave D and trimming, while V, J and clone size come from that table. Present in this sample are 310,000 or so clones, roughly 87% of which were seen just once. The leading ten clones occupy approximately 9.3% of the sample.

The source of the sample is a study of blood T cell repertoires in COVID-19 (dated by TCRdb to between 2020 and 2021). Looking at the study overall: The collaborator samples originated in the United States, Italy and Spain and spanned the acute and convalescent phases of COVID-19. The prospective study material was composed of cDNA or gDNA derived from T cells, B-cell-depleted T cells, or PBMCs. The dataset comprised deeply sampled blood TCRbeta repertoires from subjects exposed to, actively infected with, or recovered from COVID-19. A freely available public database, intended as a resource for researchers studying the immune response to SARS-CoV-2, is where the repertoires were released. Samples were obtained from the ongoing ImmuneRACE study (first 160 participants) and from about 1,300 subjects provided by 6 global collaborators. The sample metadata nearly always contained a de-identified subject ID, COVID-19 status, age in years and sex. Where available, HLA class I and class II types were taken from metadata supplied by the sample provider and were not determined by assay-based typing.

On the study overall, not on this receptor specifically: How much clinical and demographic metadata was included differed by source and by participant, and the metadata was provided uncurated.

Here the chain combines TRBV30 and TRBJ2-1; TRBD1 lines up with 9 middle nucleotides. Material: peripheral blood. The clonotype comes from a man aged 25-40 years with COVID-19, enrolled during active disease. In nucleotides, the sequence is TGTGCCTGGGACAGGGGGACGCACAATGAGCAGTTCTTC. It specifies CAWDRGTHNEQFF.